This TCR beta chain appears in the sequencing data of a study of cytomegalovirus exposure and HLA in healthy donors. General study results and limits: There were approximately 150 TCR beta chains listed as cytomegalovirus-associated.

This clone was detected only a few times. Its cognate antigen is unknown. The primer mix had 60 Vbeta and 13 Jbeta primers. Clones were sequenced by immunoSEQ multiplex PCR, and TCRdb holds only the in-frame ones, with some missing. Among some 150,000 clones listed, over 60% were seen once. V dropped 1 base and J dropped 7 bases, with 14 bases sitting between them. Germline CDR1 MNHEY, CDR2 SMNVEV (reference sequence). The CDR3 runs 14 residues. The sequence was obtained from a woman in her twenties or thirties in good health and CMV-seropositive. The sequencing sample was made of PBMCs. The chain couples TRBV27 to TRBJ2-7, with D unresolved. The CDR3 protein is CASSLLSHRSEQYF. DNA of the CDR3: TGTGCCAGCAGTTTATTGTCCCATCGCAGTGAGCAGTACTTC.